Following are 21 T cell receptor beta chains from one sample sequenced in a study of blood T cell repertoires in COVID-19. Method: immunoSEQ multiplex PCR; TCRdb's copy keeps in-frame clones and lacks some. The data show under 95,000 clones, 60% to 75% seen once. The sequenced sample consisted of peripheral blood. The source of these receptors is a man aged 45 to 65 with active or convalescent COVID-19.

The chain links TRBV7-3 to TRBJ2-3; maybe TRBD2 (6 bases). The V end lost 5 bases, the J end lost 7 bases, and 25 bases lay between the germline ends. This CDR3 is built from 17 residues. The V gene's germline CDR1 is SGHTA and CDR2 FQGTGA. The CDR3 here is CASSPTPGPGETNTQYF. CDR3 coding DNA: TGTGCCAGCAGCCCGACTCCGGGTCCGGGGGAAACGAATACGCAGTATTTT.

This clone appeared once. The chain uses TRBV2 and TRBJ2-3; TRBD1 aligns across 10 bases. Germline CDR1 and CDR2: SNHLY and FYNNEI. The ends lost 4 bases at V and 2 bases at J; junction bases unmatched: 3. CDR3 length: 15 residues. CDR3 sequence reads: CASSVGQGYTDTQYF. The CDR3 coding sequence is TGTGCCAGCAGTGTGGGACAGGGGTACACAGATACGCAGTATTTT.

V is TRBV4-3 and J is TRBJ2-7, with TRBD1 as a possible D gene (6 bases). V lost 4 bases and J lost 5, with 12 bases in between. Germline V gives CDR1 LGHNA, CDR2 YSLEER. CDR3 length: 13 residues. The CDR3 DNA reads TGCGCCAGCAGCCCCGGGACATTCAACGAGCAGTACTTC. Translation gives CASSPGTFNEQYF.

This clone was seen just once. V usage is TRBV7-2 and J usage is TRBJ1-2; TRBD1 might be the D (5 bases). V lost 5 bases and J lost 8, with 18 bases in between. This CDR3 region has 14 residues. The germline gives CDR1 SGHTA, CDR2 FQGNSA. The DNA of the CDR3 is TGTGCCAGCAGCCTGGATACAGGCGCGCGAGGCTACACCTTC. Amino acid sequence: CASSLDTGARGYTF.

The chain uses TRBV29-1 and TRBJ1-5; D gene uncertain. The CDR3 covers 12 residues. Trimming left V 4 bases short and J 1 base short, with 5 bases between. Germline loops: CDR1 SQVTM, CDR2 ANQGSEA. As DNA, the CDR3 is TGCAGCGTTGGAGGAAGCAATCAGCCCCAGCATTTT. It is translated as CSVGGSNQPQHF. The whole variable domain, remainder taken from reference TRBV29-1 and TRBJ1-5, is SAVISQKPSRDICQRGTSLTIQCQVDSQVTMMFWYRQQPGQSLTLIATANQGSEATYESGFVIDKFPISRPNLTFSTLTVSNMSPEDSSIYLCSVGGSNQPQHFGDGTRLSIL.

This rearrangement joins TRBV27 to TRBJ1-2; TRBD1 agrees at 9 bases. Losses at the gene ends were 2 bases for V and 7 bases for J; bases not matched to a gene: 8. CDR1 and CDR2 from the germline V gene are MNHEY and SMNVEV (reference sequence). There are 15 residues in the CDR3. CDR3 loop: CASSLGLVTGGGYTF. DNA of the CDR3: TGTGCCAGCAGTTTAGGGTTGGTGACAGGGGGTGGCTACACCTTC.

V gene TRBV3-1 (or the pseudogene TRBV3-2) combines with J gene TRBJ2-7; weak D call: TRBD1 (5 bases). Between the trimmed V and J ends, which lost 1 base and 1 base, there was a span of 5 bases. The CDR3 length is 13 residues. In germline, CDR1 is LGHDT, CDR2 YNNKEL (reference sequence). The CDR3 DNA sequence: TGTGCCAGCAGCCAAGCAGGGTCCTACGAGCAGTACTTC. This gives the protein CASSQAGSYEQYF.

The CDR3 region is CASSLAGTGGNQPQHF. DNA of the CDR3: TGTGCCAGCAGCTTAGCGGGGACAGGGGGCAATCAGCCCCAGCATTTT. The chain joins TRBV7-8 to TRBJ1-5, with TRBD1 matching 10 bases. The length of the CDR3 is 16 residues. Per germline, CDR1 SGHVS and CDR2 FQNEAQ. The V gene end was trimmed by 0 bases and the J gene end by 2 bases; junction bases not matched to a gene: 1.

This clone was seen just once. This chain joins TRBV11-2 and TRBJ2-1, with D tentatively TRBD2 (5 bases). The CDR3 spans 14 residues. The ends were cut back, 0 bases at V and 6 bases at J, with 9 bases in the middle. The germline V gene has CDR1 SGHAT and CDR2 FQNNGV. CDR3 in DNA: TGTGCCAGCAGCTTAGATGAGGGATCCAATGAGCAGTTCTTC. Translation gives CASSLDEGSNEQFF.

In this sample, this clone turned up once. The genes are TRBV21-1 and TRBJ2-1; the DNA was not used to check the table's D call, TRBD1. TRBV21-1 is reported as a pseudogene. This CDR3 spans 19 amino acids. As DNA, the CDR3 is TGTGCCAGCAGCACCAGAGGGACAGGGGAAAGGTCCTCCTACAATGAGCAGTTCTTC. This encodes CASSTRGTGERSSYNEQFF.

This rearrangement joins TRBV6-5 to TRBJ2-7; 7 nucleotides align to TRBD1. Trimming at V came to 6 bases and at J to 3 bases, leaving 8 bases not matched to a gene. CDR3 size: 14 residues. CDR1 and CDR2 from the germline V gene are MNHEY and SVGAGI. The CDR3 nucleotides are TGTGCCAGCAGGAAACAGGGGATTAGCTACGAGCAGTACTTC. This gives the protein CASRKQGISYEQYF.

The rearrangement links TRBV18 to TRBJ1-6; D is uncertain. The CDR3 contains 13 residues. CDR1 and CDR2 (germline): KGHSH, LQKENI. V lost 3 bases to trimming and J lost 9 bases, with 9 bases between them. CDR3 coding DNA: TGTGCCAGCTCACCCCCCGGGGTTTCACCCCTCCACTTT. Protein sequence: CASSPPGVSPLHF.

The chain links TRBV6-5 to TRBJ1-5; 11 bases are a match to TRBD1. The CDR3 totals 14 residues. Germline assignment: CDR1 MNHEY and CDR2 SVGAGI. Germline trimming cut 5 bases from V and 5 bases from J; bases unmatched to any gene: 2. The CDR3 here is CASSTGQGDQPQHF. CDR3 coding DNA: TGTGCCAGCAGTACGGGACAGGGGGATCAGCCCCAGCATTTT.

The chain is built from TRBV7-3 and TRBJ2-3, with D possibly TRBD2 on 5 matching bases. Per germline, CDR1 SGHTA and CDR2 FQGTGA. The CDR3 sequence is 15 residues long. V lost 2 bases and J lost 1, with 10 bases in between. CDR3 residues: CASSLRGLRTDTQYF. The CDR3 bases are TGTGCCAGCAGCTTACGCGGACTCCGCACAGATACGCAGTATTTT.

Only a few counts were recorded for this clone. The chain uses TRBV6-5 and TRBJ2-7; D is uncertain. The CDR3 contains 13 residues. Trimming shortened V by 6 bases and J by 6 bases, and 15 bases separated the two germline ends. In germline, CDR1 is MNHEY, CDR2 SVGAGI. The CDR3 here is CASRSYLSSEQYF. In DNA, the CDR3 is TGTGCCAGCAGGAGTTACCTATCGTCCGAGCAGTACTTC.

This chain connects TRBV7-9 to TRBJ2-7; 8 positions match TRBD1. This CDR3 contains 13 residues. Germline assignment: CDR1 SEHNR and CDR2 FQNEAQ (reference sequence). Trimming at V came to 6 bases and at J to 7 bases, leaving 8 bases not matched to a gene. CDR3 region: CASRDTGGEEQYF. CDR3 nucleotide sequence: TGTGCCAGCAGGGATACAGGGGGAGAGGAGCAGTACTTC. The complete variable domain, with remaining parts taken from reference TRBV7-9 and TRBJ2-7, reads DTGVSQNPRHKITKRGQNVTFRCDPISEHNRLYWYRQTLGQGPEFLTYFQNEAQLEKSRLLSDRFSAERPKGSFSTLEIQRTEQGDSAMYLCASRDTGGEEQYFGPGTRLTVT.

CDR3 loop: CASRGQRHTGELFF. In DNA, the CDR3 is TGTGCCAGTAGGGGACAGAGACACACCGGGGAGCTGTTTTTT. The chain couples TRBV19 to TRBJ2-2, with 7 bases matching TRBD1. Germline V gives CDR1 LNHDA, CDR2 SQIVND (reference sequence). The length of the CDR3 is 14 residues. J was trimmed by 3 bases and V by 6 bases; bases with no gene match: 4.

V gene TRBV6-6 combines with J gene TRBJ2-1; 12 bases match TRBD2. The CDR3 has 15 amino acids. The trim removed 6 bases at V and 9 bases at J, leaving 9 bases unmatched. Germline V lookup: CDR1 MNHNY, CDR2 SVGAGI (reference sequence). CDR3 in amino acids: CASSRPSGGEGEQFF. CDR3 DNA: TGTGCCAGCAGCAGGCCTAGCGGGGGGGAGGGTGAGCAGTTCTTC.

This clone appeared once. CDR3 region: CAWSVYSTGDGYTF. CDR3 nucleotide sequence: TGTGCCTGGAGTGTTTACTCGACAGGGGACGGCTACACCTTC. The rearrangement links TRBV30 to TRBJ1-2; 8 bases line up with TRBD1. V lost 0 bases to trimming and J lost 8 bases; unmatched junction nucleotides: 8. Germline CDR1 GTSNPN, CDR2 SVGIG (reference sequence). The CDR3 totals 14 residues. Together with reference TRBV30 and TRBJ1-2, the CDR3 gives the full variable domain: SQTIHQWPATLVQPVGSPLSLECTVEGTSNPNLYWYRQAAGRGLQLLFYSVGIGQISSEVPQNLSASRPQDRQFILSSKKLLLSDSGFYLCAWSVYSTGDGYTFGSGTRLTVV.

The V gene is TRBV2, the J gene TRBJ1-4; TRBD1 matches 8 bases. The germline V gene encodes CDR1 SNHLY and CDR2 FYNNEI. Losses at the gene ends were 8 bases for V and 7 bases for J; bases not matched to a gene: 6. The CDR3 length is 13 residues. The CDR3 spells CASVGQGLEKLFF. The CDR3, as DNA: TGTGCCAGCGTTGGACAGGGTCTTGAAAAACTGTTTTTT.

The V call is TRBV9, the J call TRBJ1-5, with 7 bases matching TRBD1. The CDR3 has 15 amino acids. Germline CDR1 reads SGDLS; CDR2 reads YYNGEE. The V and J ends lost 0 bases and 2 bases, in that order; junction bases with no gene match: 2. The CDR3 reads CASSVEGAGNQPQHF. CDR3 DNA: TGTGCCAGCAGCGTAGAGGGGGCCGGCAATCAGCCCCAGCATTTT.